This TCR beta chain was observed in a study of T-cell reconstitution after alpha-beta-depleted transplantation in children. The V end was cut by 2 bases, the J end by 8 bases, with 9 bases between. Germline values: CDR1 SGHTA, CDR2 FQGNSA. This CDR3 comprises 13 residues. For this clonotype: Its antigen remains unknown.

General study findings and limits: T-cell numbers and diversity, one year after transplant, stemmed largely from T cells that were newly produced. Several hundred expanded graft clones reportedly supplied alpha-beta T cells about two months after transplant.

Molecular barcoding with unique molecular identifiers was used for the TCRbeta library. MiXCR was run by TCRdb on the PCR reads, yielding one entry per CDR3 protein. The sample has about 110,000 distinct CDR3 sequences, about 9.3% seen once. The V gene is TRBV7-2, the J gene TRBJ2-2; no clear D gene. The source of this sequence is a boy younger than 10 with acute lymphoblastic leukemia, due to receive a stem cell transplant. Sequencing used PBMCs, obtained before TCRalphabeta/CD19-depleted stem cell transplant. The CDR3 here is CASSLLPAGELFF. The CDR3 nucleotides are TGTGCCAGCAGCTTATTACCCGCAGGGGAGCTGTTTTTT.